Sequencing of this TCR beta chain was carried out in a study of blood T cell repertoires in COVID-19 (dated by TCRdb to 2018 to 2020). Study-wide context: The collaborator samples originated in the United States, Italy and Spain and spanned the acute and convalescent phases of COVID-19. The prospective study material was composed of cDNA or gDNA derived from T cells, B-cell-depleted T cells, or PBMCs. The dataset comprised deeply sampled blood TCRbeta repertoires from subjects exposed to, actively infected with, or recovered from COVID-19. The repertoires were released in a freely available public database meant as a resource for research on the immune response to SARS-CoV-2. The samples were drawn from two sources: the first 160 participants of the ongoing ImmuneRACE study, and 1,000 to 1,500 subjects contributed by 6 global collaborators. The sample metadata nearly always contained a de-identified subject ID, COVID-19 status, age in years and sex. Where available, HLA class I and class II types were obtained from metadata supplied by the sample provider rather than from assay-based typing.

Study-wide findings and limitations: The quantity of clinical and demographic metadata differed by source and by participant and was supplied without curation.

The trim is 5 bases for V and 5 bases for J, with a gap of 21 bases between the germline ends. The CDR3, from cysteine to phenylalanine, totals 17 residues. CDR3 DNA is the only sequence kept; it has 51 bases, read in frame from the first base. Taken from the germline V gene (reference sequence), the CDR1 and CDR2 loops are LNHDA and SQIVND. Another Seattle source contributed samples from volunteer blood donors who had recovered from COVID-19. Collaborating institutions collected whole blood in K2EDTA tubes following their own protocols. For TCRbeta analysis, collaborators shipped samples in one of three forms: frozen whole blood, isolated PBMCs, or DNA extracted from either of those sample types. TCRbeta CDR3 regions were amplified from genomic DNA by means of the immunoSEQ Assay, a bias-controlled multiplex PCR. On the authors' methods: Nucleated cell counts per sample were estimated from amplification of reference gene primers within the assay. To quantify the absolute abundance of each unique TCRbeta CDR3 rearrangement, sequence reads were collapsed and filtered. Productive Simpson clonality was computed per sample as the square root of Simpson's diversity index over productive rearrangements. The table was pulled from immuneACCESS by TCRdb, which kept in-frame rearrangements only. Such tables lose some clones; where checked, under half of the loss comes from unresolved V genes, and the rest has no known cause. V and J calls and clone size are as listed in that table; D and trimming were resolved from the DNA. The sample table shows approximately 280,000 clones, and around 88% are seen once. The top ten hold around 2.1% of the sample.

A word on this clone: There is no known antigen for this receptor. Base qualities are not at hand, and no much larger clone is one base apart.

The sequenced material came from peripheral blood. The chain was built from TRBV19 and TRBJ1-4; no D gene is confidently identified. This clonotype was sampled from a woman aged 25 to 39 who had recovered from COVID-19. The DNA is as follows: TGTGCCAGTAGTGCCGCGGCGAAGACGGCTCAGAATGAAAAACTGTTTTTT. Translated, it reads CASSAAAKTAQNEKLFF.